These T cell receptor beta chains were read from a single sample in a study of PD-1 blockade in classical Hodgkin lymphoma. The protocol was immunoSEQ multiplex PCR, while the TCRdb copy is restricted to in-frame clones and leaves out a portion. The table has approximately 70,000 clones, more than 85% seen once. The material sequenced was peripheral blood mononuclear cells (PBMCs). Receptors were obtained from a human donor with classical Hodgkin lymphoma. CDR3s include the opening cysteine and the closing phenylalanine or tryptophan. The order of the fields is J gene, V gene, CDR3 protein.

J gene: TRBJ2-2; V gene: TRBV7-3; CDR3 protein: CASSLSEDFNTGELFF
J gene: TRBJ1-5; V gene: TRBV6-5; CDR3 protein: CASSWGEHQPQHF
J gene: TRBJ2-7; V gene: TRBV7-2; CDR3 protein: CASSLEIGYEQYF
J gene: TRBJ1-5; V gene: TRBV5-1; CDR3 protein: CASSLTGDQPQHF
J gene: TRBJ2-1; V gene: TRBV25-1; CDR3 protein: CASSGSGGVNEQFF
J gene: TRBJ2-5; V gene: TRBV7-9; CDR3 protein: CASSFFYGLAGVETQYF
J gene: TRBJ2-1; V gene: TRBV5-4; CDR3 protein: CASSPVGLAGRGYNEQFF
J gene: TRBJ1-2; V gene: TRBV15; CDR3 protein: CATSRGRRDYTF
J gene: TRBJ2-3; V gene: TRBV5-4; CDR3 protein: CASSPGLIRRTDTQYF
J gene: TRBJ1-6; V gene: TRBV7-8; CDR3 protein: CASSRTRGFRKNNSPLHF
J gene: TRBJ1-6; V gene: TRBV6-5; CDR3 protein: CASSSQGDSPLHF
J gene: TRBJ1-3; V gene: TRBV7-2; CDR3 protein: CASSLRADSGNTIYF
J gene: TRBJ2-1; V gene: TRBV9; CDR3 protein: CASSVEGQGLHEQFF
J gene: TRBJ2-1; V gene: TRBV7-2; CDR3 protein: CASSLVLLAGEQFF
J gene: TRBJ1-2; V gene: TRBV5-1; CDR3 protein: CASSLTGAGNYGYTF
J gene: TRBJ1-4; V gene: TRBV19; CDR3 protein: CASSQGWTNEKLFF
J gene: TRBJ2-7; V gene: TRBV27; CDR3 protein: CASTNRGEQYF
J gene: TRBJ2-5; V gene: TRBV5-6; CDR3 protein: CASSLGTGAGTQYF
J gene: TRBJ1-5; V gene: TRBV5-1; CDR3 protein: CASSLNSNQPQHF
J gene: TRBJ1-2; V gene: TRBV5-6; CDR3 protein: CASSLVSSNYGYTF
J gene: TRBJ1-1; V gene: TRBV5-1; CDR3 protein: CASSFQNQANTEAFF
J gene: TRBJ1-5; V gene: TRBV9; CDR3 protein: CASSVGDSNQPQHF
J gene: TRBJ2-1; V gene: TRBV15; CDR3 protein: CATSLLYNEQFF
J gene: TRBJ2-3; V gene: TRBV2; CDR3 protein: CASRRARDRGPDTQYF
J gene: TRBJ1-1; V gene: TRBV19; CDR3 protein: CASSPGQVKAFF
J gene: TRBJ1-2; V gene: TRBV18; CDR3 protein: CASSPVTGEYVYTF
J gene: TRBJ1-4; V gene: TRBV7-2; CDR3 protein: CASSSSRRGNEKLFF
J gene: TRBJ2-3; V gene: TRBV19; CDR3 protein: CASRIAGGRDTQYF
J gene: TRBJ2-2; V gene: TRBV7-2; CDR3 protein: CASSRTDGLGELFF
J gene: TRBJ1-2; V gene: TRBV7-6; CDR3 protein: CASSTEANYGYTF
J gene: TRBJ2-1; V gene: TRBV18; CDR3 protein: CASSQRLEGEQFF
J gene: TRBJ2-1; V gene: TRBV9; CDR3 protein: CASSVGYGARSINNEQFF
J gene: TRBJ1-6; V gene: TRBV2; CDR3 protein: CASSAGQNSPLHF
J gene: TRBJ1-6; V gene: TRBV5-5; CDR3 protein: CASRARGVSNSPLHF
J gene: TRBJ2-7; V gene: TRBV28; CDR3 protein: CASQTLGQGSYEQYF
J gene: TRBJ2-2; V gene: TRBV29-1; CDR3 protein: CSVSRDRGRNTGELFF
J gene: TRBJ1-2; V gene: TRBV6-5; CDR3 protein: CASRDLGSGYTF
J gene: TRBJ2-3; V gene: TRBV5-1; CDR3 protein: CASTSSGEGTQYF
J gene: TRBJ2-5; V gene: TRBV7-9; CDR3 protein: CASSFSLGETQYF
J gene: TRBJ2-2; V gene: TRBV29-1; CDR3 protein: CSVDSGRRTGELFF
J gene: TRBJ1-3; V gene: TRBV6-5; CDR3 protein: CASKGTGNTIYF
J gene: TRBJ2-2; V gene: TRBV5-1; CDR3 protein: CASSLTQTTGELFF
J gene: TRBJ2-4; V gene: TRBV7-8; CDR3 protein: CASSLGSGSGSIQYF
J gene: TRBJ2-7; V gene: TRBV5-1; CDR3 protein: CASSWTGTHEQYF
J gene: TRBJ1-2; V gene: TRBV2; CDR3 protein: CASNGGAGDYGYTF
J gene: TRBJ2-1; V gene: TRBV4-2; CDR3 protein: CASSQRLAGGYNEQFF
J gene: TRBJ2-5; V gene: TRBV5-1; CDR3 protein: CASSQAEETQYF